This T cell receptor beta chain was retrieved from a study of T cells after yellow fever vaccination. Findings and limits, study-wide: Most clones from primary vaccination were detected again post-booster (roughly 95% CD4, about 85% CD8).

Template switching by 5'RACE produced TCR cDNA, adding a universal primer site and UMIs. MiXCR, run by TCRdb on the 5' RACE reads, gives a single entry per CDR3 protein. This table has under 600,000 distinct CDR3 sequences, less than 25% appearing once. Concerning this clonotype: Antigen: not known.

This receptor was identified in a man aged 18 to 29 who received the YFV17D yellow fever vaccine. Sample: PBMCs, taken around 3 weeks after the first yellow fever vaccination.

The CDR3 DNA reads as TGTGCCAGCACCCCAGCGGACAGCACAGATACGCAGTATTTT. Its protein is CASTPADSTDTQYF. This chain links TRBV2 with TRBJ2-3; D may be TRBD2 (5 bases). Germline CDR1 reads SNHLY; CDR2 reads FYNNEI. The CDR3 consists of 14 residues. V dropped 7 bases and J dropped 0 bases, with 11 bases sitting between them.